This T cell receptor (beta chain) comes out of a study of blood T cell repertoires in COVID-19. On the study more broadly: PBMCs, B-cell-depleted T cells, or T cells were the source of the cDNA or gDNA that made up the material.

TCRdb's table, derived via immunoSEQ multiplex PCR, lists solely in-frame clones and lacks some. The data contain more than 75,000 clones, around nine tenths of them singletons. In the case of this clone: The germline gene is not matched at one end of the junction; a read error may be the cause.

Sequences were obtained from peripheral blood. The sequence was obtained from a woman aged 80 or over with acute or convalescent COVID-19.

The CDR3 reads CASSRPGTSNGYNF. CDR3 DNA: TGTGCCAGCAGCCGACCCGGAACTAGCAACGGTTATAACTTC. The chain employs TRBV3-1 (or the pseudogene TRBV3-2) and TRBJ2-5; TRBD2 might be the D (6 bases). This CDR3 is built from 14 residues. Looked up from germline, CDR1 is LGHDT and CDR2 is YNNKEL (reference sequence).